This T cell receptor beta chain was recorded in a study of breast tumors, draining lymph nodes, adjacent tissues. Findings and limits, study-wide: That most tumor T cells come from lymph nodes remained unproven. Luminal-like breast cancer showed significantly greater tumor-nontumor repertoire similarity than basal-like breast cancer did. The data were judged consistent with most tumor T cells coming from lymph node and expanding in tumor. Compared with lymph nodes, tumors were less diverse; compared with nontumor tissue, more.

V was pared by 12 bases and J by 6 bases, with 19 bases between. The CDR3 totals 14 residues. Germline assignment: CDR1 KGHDR and CDR2 SFDVKD. Breast cancer patients provided tissue from their axillary draining lymph nodes. Each CDR3 protein is one row after TCRdb ran MiXCR on the multiplex PCR reads. The sample lists about 300,000 distinct CDR3 sequences; 30% were seen once. In this sample, this clonotype turned up many times. Its antigen is currently unknown. The sequenced sample was axillary lymph node tissue. This TCR came from a female donor with breast cancer. Some clones in this sample may be carry-over from other donors' samples. This chain connects TRBV24-1 to TRBJ2-2; D is unclear. CDR3: CAASDTHPSGELFF. In DNA form, the CDR3 reads TGTGCCGCCTCAGATACCCACCCGTCCGGGGAGCTGTTTTTT.